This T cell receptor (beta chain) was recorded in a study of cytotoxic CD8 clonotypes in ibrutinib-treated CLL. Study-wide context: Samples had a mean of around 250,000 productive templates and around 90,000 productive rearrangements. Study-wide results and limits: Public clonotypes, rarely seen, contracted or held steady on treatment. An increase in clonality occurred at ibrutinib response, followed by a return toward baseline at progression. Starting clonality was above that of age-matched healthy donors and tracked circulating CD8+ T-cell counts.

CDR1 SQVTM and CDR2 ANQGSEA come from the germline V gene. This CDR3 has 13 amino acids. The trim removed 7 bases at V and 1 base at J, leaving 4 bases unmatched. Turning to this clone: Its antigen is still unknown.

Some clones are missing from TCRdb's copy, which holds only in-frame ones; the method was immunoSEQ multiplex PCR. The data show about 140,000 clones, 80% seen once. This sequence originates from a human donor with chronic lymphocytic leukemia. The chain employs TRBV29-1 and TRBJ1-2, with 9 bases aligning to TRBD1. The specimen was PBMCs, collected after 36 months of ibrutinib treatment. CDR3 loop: CSGLGQGNYGYTF. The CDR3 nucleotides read TGCAGCGGGCTGGGACAGGGTAACTATGGCTACACCTTC.